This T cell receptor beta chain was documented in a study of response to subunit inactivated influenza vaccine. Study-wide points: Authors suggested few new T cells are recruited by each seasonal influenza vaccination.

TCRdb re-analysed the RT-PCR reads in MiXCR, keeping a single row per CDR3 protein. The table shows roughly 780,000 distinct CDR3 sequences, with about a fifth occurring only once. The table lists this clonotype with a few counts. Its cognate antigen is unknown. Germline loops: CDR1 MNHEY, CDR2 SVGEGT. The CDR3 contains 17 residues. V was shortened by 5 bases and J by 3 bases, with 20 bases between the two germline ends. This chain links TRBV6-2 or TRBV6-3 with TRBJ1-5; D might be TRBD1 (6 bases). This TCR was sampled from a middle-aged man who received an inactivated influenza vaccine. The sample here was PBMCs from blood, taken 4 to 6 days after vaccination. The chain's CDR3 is CASSRLGADLINQPQHF. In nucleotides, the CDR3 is TGTGCCAGCAGTCGGTTGGGGGCTGACCTTATCAATCAGCCCCAGCATTTT.